This T cell receptor (beta chain) was retrieved from a study of shared clonotypes between healthy human individuals. In the study overall: Each donor contributed plates that comprised three CD4 naive, three CD4 memory, two CD8 naive and one CD8 memory.

Replicate PCRs from sorted subsets contained 200 ng DNA, which is roughly 30,000 T cell genomes. Sequencing used immunoSEQ multiplex PCR; TCRdb keeps in-frame clones, though not all of them. This table holds some 550,000 clones, 95% to 98% found once. Negatively enriched CD4+ T cells were divided by CD45RA into naive and memory. The germline V gene has CDR1 MGHRA and CDR2 YSYEKL. The CDR3 extends over 16 amino acids. V dropped 4 bases and J dropped 7; count of bases not matched to a gene: 8. Comment on this clone: As yet, its antigen is unknown.

Regarding the study as a whole: The four-donor shared clonotypes exceeded non-shared clonotypes in generation probability, with non-shared ones scoring lower.

This TCR was sampled from a woman in her thirties in good health. The chain employs TRBV4-1 and TRBJ1-6, with 9 bases identical to TRBD1. Material: naive CD4+ T cells sorted from blood. Subset denoted: CD45RA+ positively selected. The CDR3 is CASSRLVGTGNSPLHF. DNA of the CDR3: TGCGCCAGCAGCCGGCTGGTGGGGACAGGGAATTCACCCCTCCACTTT.